The sequence of this TCR beta chain was determined in a study of OX40 agonist ivuxolimab in advanced cancers. Overall study context: The treatment was a fully human IgG2 OX40 agonist, ivuxolimab. Regarding the study as a whole: At 0.1 to 3.0 mg/kg, CD4+ and CD8+ blood T cells expanded clonally by week 6.

This clone occurred once. Its antigen is unidentified. The assay was immunoSEQ multiplex PCR, and TCRdb's table has in-frame clones only and misses some. The sample lists about 39,000 clones, roughly four fifths occurring once. Sample: CD4+ or CD8+ T cells sorted from blood, taken in a trial of the OX40 agonist ivuxolimab. This clonotype originated in an adult with an advanced solid tumor such as melanoma, head and neck, liver or kidney cancer.

The CDR3 is CASSFSAWRGTDTQYF. DNA of the CDR3: TGTGCCAGCAGTTTCTCGGCCTGGCGGGGCACAGATACGCAGTATTTT. The J gene is TRBJ2-3, the V gene TRBV27, with a tentative D call TRBD2 (5 bases). With 3 bases removed from V and 1 base from J, the gap between germline ends came to 14 bases. This CDR3 is built from 16 residues. Per the germline V gene, CDR1 is MNHEY and CDR2 is SMNVEV (reference sequence).